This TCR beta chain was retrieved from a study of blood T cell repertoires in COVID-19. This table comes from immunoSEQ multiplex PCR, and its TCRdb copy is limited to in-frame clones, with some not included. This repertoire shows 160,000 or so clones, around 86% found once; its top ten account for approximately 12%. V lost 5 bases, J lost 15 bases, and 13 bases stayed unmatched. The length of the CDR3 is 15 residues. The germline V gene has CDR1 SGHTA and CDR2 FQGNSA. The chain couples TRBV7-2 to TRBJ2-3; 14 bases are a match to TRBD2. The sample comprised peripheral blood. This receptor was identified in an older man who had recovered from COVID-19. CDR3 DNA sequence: TGTGCCAGCAGCATTAGTCAGACTAGCGGGAGGGCCGTCTATTTT. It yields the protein CASSISQTSGRAVYF.